These 8 T cell receptor beta chains were sequenced from one sample in a study of monozygotic twins with inflammatory bowel disease. TCRdb re-analyzed the 5' RACE reads; it lists each CDR3 protein once, without DNA. The sample's table shows over 100,000 distinct CDR3 sequences. What was sequenced was blood. The source is a human donor with ulcerative colitis or Crohn's disease, or a healthy co-twin of an affected twin (not recorded which).

CDR3 residues: CASSRSRGLAGHEQFF. This chain uses TRBV4-1 with TRBJ2-1; TCRdb designates TRBD2, a call that cannot be tested without DNA. The CDR3 contains 16 residues. Germline values: CDR1 MGHRA, CDR2 YSYEKL.

This chain connects TRBV24-1 to TRBJ1-1. This CDR3 spans 16 amino acids. Germline V gives CDR1 KGHDR, CDR2 SFDVKD. The CDR3 reads CATSPPPKGSEAEAFF.

V is TRBV12-3 or TRBV12-4 and J is TRBJ2-2; without DNA, the TCRdb call of TRBD1 cannot be checked. The CDR3 sequence is 18 residues long. The CDR3: CASSSPVRIGGNTGELFF.

The chain uses TRBV19 and TRBJ2-1; TCRdb designates TRBD1, a call that cannot be tested without DNA. Germline CDR1 is LNHDA and CDR2 is SQIVND (reference sequence). The CDR3 length is 15 residues. The CDR3 reads CASSITGPSYNEQFF.

The J gene is TRBJ1-1, the V gene TRBV19; absent DNA, TCRdb's TRBD1 call cannot be checked. Germline-derived CDR1 and CDR2 are LNHDA and SQIVND (reference sequence). The CDR3 is made up of 14 amino acids. The CDR3 loop is CASTLTGGITEAFF.

This chain links TRBV5-1 with TRBJ2-2; checking the TCRdb D call of TRBD1 is not possible without DNA. Germline CDR1 SGHRS, CDR2 YFSETQ. This CDR3 region has 15 residues. The CDR3 reads CASTRQGALTGELFF.

This chain connects TRBV4-1 to TRBJ2-1. This CDR3 has 17 residues. Germline V gives CDR1 MGHRA, CDR2 YSYEKL. CDR3 residues: CASSQVDMGFSYNEQFF.

The V gene is TRBV4-1, the J gene TRBJ2-3; without DNA, the TCRdb call of TRBD1 cannot be checked. CDR3 length: 15 amino acids. Germline CDR1 MGHRA, CDR2 YSYEKL. The CDR3 is CASSQGRDNTDTQYF.